This T cell receptor beta chain appears in the sequencing data of a study of blood T cell repertoires in COVID-19. About the research overall: Sites in the United States, Italy and Spain provided acute and convalescent COVID-19 samples. PBMCs, B-cell-depleted T cells, or T cells provided the cDNA or gDNA that made up the material.

Original methodology: Amplified reference gene primers provided the basis for estimating nucleated cell counts. TCRdb's table, derived via immunoSEQ multiplex PCR, lists solely in-frame clones and lacks some. The V and J calls and the clone size are those of that table, but D and trimming were determined from the DNA. The table shows 100,000 to 150,000 clones, with 80% occurring only once. The CDR3 has 16 residues. The V gene's germline CDR1 is LNHDA and CDR2 SQIVND (reference sequence). J was trimmed by 6 bases and V by 3 bases; bases with no gene match: 10. This sequence was found in a man aged 70-80 years with acute or convalescent COVID-19. The sequenced sample consisted of peripheral blood. V is TRBV19 and J is TRBJ1-5, with 8 bases lining up with TRBD1. CDR3 nucleotide sequence: TGTGCCAGTAGTATGGAGGACAGGGCTGGCGGTCAGCCCCAGCATTTT. It encodes CASSMEDRAGGQPQHF.